This T cell receptor beta chain comes out of a study of T cell repertoires in cytomegalovirus infection. Study as a whole: Recently identified HLA-C-restricted CMV epitopes and well-studied HLA-B-restricted CMV epitopes were used by the study. Public TCR beta signature analysis indicated the presence of both CMV infection and matching HLA type. Study-wide points: Adding up the frequency of public TCR beta families identified people who carried CMV plus the relevant HLA. The ex vivo response was dominated by HLA-C-restricted CMV-specific TCR beta clonotypes.

The CDR3 loop spans 16 amino acids. In germline, CDR1 is MNHNY, CDR2 SVGAGI (reference sequence). With 5 bases removed from V and 6 bases from J, the gap between germline ends came to 20 bases. TCRdb reprocessed the reads with MiXCR, giving one entry per CDR3 protein. The table shows 70,000 or so distinct CDR3 sequences, with under 30% occurring only once. This clonotype was observed a handful of times. The target antigen is unknown. The sequencing used CD8+ T cells from cultured PBMCs, collected from culture after CMV antigen stimulation. This sequence originates from a human donor in good health (CMV status not recorded). Some clones in this sample may be carry-over from other donors' samples. The chain recombines TRBV6-6 with TRBJ2-1; tentatively, D is TRBD2 (5 bases). CDR3 sequence: CASSTSGNPVGNEQFF. The CDR3 bases are TGTGCCAGCAGTACGTCCGGGAACCCTGTAGGCAATGAGCAGTTCTTC.